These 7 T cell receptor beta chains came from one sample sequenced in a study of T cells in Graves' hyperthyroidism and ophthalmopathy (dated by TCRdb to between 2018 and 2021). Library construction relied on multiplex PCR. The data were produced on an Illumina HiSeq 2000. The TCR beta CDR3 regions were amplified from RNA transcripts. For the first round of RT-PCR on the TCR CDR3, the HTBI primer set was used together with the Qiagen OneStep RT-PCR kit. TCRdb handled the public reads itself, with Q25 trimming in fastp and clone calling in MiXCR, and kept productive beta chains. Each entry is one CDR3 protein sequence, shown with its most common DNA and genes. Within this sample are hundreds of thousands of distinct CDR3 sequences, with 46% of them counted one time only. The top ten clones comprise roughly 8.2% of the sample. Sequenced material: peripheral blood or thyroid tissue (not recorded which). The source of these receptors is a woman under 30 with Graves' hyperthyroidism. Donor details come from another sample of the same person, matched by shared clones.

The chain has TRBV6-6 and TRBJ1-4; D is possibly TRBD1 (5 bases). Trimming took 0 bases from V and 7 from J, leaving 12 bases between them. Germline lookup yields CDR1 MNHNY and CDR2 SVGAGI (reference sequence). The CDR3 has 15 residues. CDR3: CASSYSGQLGEKLFF. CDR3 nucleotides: TGTGCCAGCAGTTACTCGGGGCAGTTAGGTGAAAAACTGTTTTTT.

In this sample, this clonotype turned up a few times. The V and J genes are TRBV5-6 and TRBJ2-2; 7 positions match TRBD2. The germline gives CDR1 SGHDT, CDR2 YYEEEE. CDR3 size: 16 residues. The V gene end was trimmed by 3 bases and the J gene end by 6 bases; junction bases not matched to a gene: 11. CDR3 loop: CASSSGMAGVAGELFF. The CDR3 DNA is TGTGCCAGCAGCTCGGGAATGGCGGGAGTGGCCGGGGAGCTGTTTTTT.

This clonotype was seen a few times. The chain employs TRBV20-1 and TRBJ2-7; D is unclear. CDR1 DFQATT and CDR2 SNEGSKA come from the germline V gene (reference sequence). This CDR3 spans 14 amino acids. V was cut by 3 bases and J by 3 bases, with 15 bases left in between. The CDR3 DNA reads TGCAGTGCTAGGGGAACGGACCGCTACTACGAGCAGTACTTC. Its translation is CSARGTDRYYEQYF.

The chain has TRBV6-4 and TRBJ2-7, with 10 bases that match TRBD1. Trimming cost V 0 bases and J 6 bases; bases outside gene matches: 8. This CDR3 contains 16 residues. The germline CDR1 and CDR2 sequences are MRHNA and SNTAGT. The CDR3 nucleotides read TGTGCCAGCAGTGACTCGAAAGGGACAGGGGAAGGCGAGCAGTACTTC. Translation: CASSDSKGTGEGEQYF.

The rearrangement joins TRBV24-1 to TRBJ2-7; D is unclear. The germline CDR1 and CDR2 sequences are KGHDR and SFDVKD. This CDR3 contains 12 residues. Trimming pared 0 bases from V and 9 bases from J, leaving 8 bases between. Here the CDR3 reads CATSDLTAGQYF. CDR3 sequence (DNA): TGTGCCACCAGTGATTTGACGGCCGGGCAGTACTTC.

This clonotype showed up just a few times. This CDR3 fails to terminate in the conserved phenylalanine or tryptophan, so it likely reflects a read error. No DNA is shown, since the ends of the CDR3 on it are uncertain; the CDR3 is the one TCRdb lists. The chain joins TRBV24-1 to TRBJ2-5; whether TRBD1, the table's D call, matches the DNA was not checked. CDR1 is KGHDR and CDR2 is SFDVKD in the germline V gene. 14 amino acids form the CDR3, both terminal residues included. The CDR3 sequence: CATSDPGTGGHQTS.

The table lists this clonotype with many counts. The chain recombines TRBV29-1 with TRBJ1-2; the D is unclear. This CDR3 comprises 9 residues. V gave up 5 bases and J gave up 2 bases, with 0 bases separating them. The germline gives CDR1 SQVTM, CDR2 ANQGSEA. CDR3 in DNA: TGCAGCGTTAACTATGGCTACACCTTC. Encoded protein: CSVNYGYTF.